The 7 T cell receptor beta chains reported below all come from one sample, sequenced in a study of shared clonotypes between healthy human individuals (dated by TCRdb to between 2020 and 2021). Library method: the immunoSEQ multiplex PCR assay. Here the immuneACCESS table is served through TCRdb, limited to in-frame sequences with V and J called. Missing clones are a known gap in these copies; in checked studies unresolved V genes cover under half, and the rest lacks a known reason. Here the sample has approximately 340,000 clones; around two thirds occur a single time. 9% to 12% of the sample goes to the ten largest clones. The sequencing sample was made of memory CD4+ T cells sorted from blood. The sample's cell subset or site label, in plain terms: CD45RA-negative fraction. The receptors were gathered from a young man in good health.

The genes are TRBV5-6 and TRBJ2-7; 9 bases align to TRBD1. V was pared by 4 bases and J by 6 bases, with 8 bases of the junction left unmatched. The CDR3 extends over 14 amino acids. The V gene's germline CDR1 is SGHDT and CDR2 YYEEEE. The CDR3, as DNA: TGTGCCAGCAGCAACCGGGACAGGGTTTTCGAGCAGTACTTC. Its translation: CASSNRDRVFEQYF.

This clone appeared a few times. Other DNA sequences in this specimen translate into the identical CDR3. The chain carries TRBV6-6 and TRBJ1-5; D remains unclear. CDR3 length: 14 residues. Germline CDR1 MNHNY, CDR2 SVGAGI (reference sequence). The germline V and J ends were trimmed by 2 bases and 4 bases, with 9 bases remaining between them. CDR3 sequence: CASSYLAGNQPQHF. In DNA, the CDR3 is TGTGCCAGCAGTTACCTGGCAGGTAATCAGCCCCAGCATTTT.

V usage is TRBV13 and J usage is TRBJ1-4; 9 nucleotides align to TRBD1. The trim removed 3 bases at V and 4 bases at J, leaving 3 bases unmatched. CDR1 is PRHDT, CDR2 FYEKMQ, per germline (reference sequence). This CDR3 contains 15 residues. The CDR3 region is CASSFGQGFNEKLFF. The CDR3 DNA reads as TGTGCCAGCAGCTTTGGACAGGGGTTTAATGAAAAACTGTTTTTT.

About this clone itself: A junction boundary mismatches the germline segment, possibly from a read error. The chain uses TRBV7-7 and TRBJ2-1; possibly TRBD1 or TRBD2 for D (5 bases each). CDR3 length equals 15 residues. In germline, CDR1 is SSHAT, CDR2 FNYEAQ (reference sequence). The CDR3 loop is CASSSLFGAYNEQFF. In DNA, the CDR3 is TGTGCTAGCAGCTCCCTATTCGGGGCTTACAATGAGCAGTTCTTC.

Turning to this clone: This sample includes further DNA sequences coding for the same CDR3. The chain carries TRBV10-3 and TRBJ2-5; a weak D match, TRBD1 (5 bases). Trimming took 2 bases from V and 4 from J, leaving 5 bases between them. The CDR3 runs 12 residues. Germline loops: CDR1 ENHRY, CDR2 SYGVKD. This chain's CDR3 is CAISEGAETQYF. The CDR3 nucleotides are TGTGCCATCAGTGAGGGGGCAGAGACCCAGTACTTC.

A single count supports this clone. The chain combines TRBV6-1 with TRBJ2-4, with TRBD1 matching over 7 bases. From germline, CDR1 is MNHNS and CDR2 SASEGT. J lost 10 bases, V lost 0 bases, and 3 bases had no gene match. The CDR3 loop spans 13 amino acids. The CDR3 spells CASSEAPGGIQYF. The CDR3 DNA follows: TGTGCCAGCAGTGAAGCCCCAGGGGGAATTCAGTACTTC.

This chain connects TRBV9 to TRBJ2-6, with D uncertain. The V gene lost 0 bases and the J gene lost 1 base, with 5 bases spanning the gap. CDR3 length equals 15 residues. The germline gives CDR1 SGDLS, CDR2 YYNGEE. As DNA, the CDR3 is TGTGCCAGCAGCGTAGGGTGGTCTGGGGCCAACGTCCTGACTTTC. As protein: CASSVGWSGANVLTF.